This T cell receptor beta chain was sequenced for a study of tumour-infiltrating T cells in Burkitt lymphoma. Study-wide context: Overall and progression-free survival were predicted by productive clonality.

The CDR3 consists of 12 residues. Sequencing used immunoSEQ multiplex PCR; TCRdb keeps in-frame clones, though not all of them. The table has some 200 clones, less than 85% seen once. The V and J genes are TRBV8-2 and TRBJ1-2. TRBV8-2 is labeled a pseudogene. Source material: tumor tissue. The source of this sequence is a human donor with Burkitt lymphoma. CDR3 in DNA: TGTGGCAGGATCGACGAGAGCAGCGCGACTGGCTTC. Protein product: CGRIDESSATGF.